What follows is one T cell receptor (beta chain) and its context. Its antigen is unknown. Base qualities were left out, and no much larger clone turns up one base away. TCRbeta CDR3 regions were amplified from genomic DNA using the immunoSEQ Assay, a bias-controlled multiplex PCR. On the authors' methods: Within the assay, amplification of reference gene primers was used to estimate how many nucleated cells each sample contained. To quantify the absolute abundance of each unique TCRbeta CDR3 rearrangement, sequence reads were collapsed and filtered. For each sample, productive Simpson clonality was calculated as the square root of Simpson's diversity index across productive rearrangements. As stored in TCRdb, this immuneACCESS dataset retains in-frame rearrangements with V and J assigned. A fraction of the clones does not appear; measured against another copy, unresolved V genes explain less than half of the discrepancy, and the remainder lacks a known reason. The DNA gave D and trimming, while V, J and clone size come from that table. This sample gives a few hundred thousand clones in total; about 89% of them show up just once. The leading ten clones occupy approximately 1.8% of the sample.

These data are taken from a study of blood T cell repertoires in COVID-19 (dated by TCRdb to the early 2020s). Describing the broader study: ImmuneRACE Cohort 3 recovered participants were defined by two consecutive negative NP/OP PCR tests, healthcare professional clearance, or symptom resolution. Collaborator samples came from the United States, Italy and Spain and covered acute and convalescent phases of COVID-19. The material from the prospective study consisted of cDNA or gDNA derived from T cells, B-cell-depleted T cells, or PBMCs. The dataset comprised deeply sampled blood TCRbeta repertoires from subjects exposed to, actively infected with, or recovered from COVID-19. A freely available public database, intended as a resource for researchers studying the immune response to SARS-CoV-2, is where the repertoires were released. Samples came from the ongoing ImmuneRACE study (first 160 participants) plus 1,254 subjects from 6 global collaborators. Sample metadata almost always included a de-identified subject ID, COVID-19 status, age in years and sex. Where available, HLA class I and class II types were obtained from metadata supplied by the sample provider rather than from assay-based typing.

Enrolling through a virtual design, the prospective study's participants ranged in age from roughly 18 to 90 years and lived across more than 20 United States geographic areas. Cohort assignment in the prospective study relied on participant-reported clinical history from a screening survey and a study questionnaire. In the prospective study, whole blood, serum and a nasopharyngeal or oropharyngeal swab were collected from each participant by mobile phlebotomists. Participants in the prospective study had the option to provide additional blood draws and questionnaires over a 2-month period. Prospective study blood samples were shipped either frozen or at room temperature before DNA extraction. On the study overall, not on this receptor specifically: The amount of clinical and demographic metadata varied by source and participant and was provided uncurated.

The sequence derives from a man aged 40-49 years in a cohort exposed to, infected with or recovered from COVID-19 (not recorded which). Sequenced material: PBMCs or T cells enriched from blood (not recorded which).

Here the CDR3 is given as CASSQSLAGYYEQYF. Read as DNA, the sequence is TGTGCCAGCAGCCAAAGTTTAGCGGGATACTACGAGCAGTACTTC. In this chain, TRBV3-1 (or the pseudogene TRBV3-2) is recombined with TRBJ2-7; the central 8 bases match TRBD2. The CDR3 has 15 amino acids, counting the end cysteine and phenylalanine. CDR3 DNA only is kept here, 45 bases in frame from base 1. Looking up the germline V gene (reference sequence) yields CDR1 LGHDT and CDR2 YNNKEL. The germline V and J ends show losses of 2 bases and 3 bases respectively, and no gene match explains 6 bases of the junction.